The 11 T cell receptor beta chains reported below all come from one sample, sequenced in a study of blood T cells in healthy people across ages (dated by TCRdb to 2015 to 2017). Receptor libraries were prepared by 5' RACE. Sequencing instrument: Illumina HiSeq 2500. The second PCR ran for about 7 to 11 cycles and used a J-beta primer mix along with a sample-barcoded 5' primer. TCRdb applied fastp at Q25 and MiXCR to the public reads, then kept only in-frame beta chains. For every CDR3 protein sequence, its rows merge into one entry that carries the most common genes and DNA. The sample table shows fewer than 1,000,000 distinct CDR3 sequences, and 40% to 50% are seen once. The top ten clones comprise under 20% of the sample. The sequenced sample consisted of blood. The receptors come from a man in his 60s in good health.

This clonotype has just a few counts. The chain couples TRBV6-5 to TRBJ2-1; D unresolved. V lost 8 bases and J 4 bases, leaving 15 bases between the germline ends. Germline V lookup: CDR1 MNHEY, CDR2 SVGAGI. The CDR3 is made up of 14 amino acids. CDR3 residues: CASGSVLGYNEQFF. The CDR3 nucleotides read TGTGCCAGCGGAAGTGTGCTAGGATACAATGAGCAGTTCTTC.

About this clonotype: A much larger clone lies a single base off, so this may be a read error. The J gene is TRBJ2-3, the V gene TRBV29-1; D remains ambiguous. This CDR3 has 11 amino acids. The germline V gene encodes CDR1 SQVTM and CDR2 ANQGSEA. V lost 6 bases to trimming and J lost 4 bases, with 8 bases between them. The CDR3 loop reads CSVQYADTQYF. CDR3 sequence (DNA): TGCAGCGTCCAGTACGCAGATACGCAGTATTTT.

CDR3 in DNA: TGTGCCAGCAGCTTAGCATTAGGGTGGACATCACAAGAGACCCAGTACTTC. Encoded protein: CASSLALGWTSQETQYF. V and J are TRBV7-2 and TRBJ2-5; D possibly corresponds to TRBD1 (5 bases). Germline CDR1 SGHTA, CDR2 FQGNSA. This CDR3 has 17 amino acids. V was clipped by 0 bases and J by 2 bases, with 16 bases between them.

This clonotype appeared a few times. This chain links TRBV20-1 with TRBJ1-1, with D possibly being TRBD1 (6 bases). CDR1 is DFQATT and CDR2 is SNEGSKA in the germline V gene (reference sequence). This CDR3 region has 13 residues. V was trimmed by 8 bases and J by 7 bases, leaving 20 bases between them. In DNA form, the CDR3 reads TGCAGTCCGTATATTACAGGGAGCGGTGAAGCTTTCTTT. Amino acids: CSPYITGSGEAFF.

V usage is TRBV7-3 and J usage is TRBJ2-7, with TRBD1 identical over 7 bases. There are 15 residues in the CDR3. After removal of 1 base from V and 2 bases from J, the junction contained 5 bases not matched to a gene. CDR1 is SGHTA and CDR2 is FQGTGA in the germline V gene. The CDR3 is CASSLNGDRPYEQYF. CDR3 DNA sequence: TGTGCCAGCAGCTTAAACGGGGACAGACCCTACGAGCAGTACTTC.

A note on this clonotype: At one end, the junction sequence differs from germline, possibly due to a read error. The chain couples TRBV20-1 to TRBJ2-5; 8 bases align to TRBD2. The assigned J gene may be wrong: the sequence end matches TRBJ2-7 better. The germline V gene has CDR1 DFQATT and CDR2 SNEGSKA (reference sequence). The CDR3 totals 15 residues. CDR3 DNA: TGCAGTGCTAGAGTATTCTGGACTAGCTCCCACGAGCAGTACTTC. It specifies CSARVFWTSSHEQYF.

The V call is TRBV5-1, the J call TRBJ1-1; the D gene is possibly TRBD1 (5 bases). CDR3 length equals 13 residues. Trimming pared 3 bases from V and 5 bases from J, leaving 11 bases between. Per germline, CDR1 SGHRS and CDR2 YFSETQ. CDR3: CASSYQGVTEAFF. CDR3 in DNA: TGCGCCAGCAGCTACCAAGGGGTGACTGAAGCTTTCTTT.

The chain has TRBV4-3 and TRBJ1-2; TRBD1 matches at 10 bases. The CDR3 loop spans 17 amino acids. V gave up 2 bases and J gave up 4 bases; unmatched junction bases: 10. The germline V gene encodes CDR1 LGHNA and CDR2 YSLEER. The CDR3 bases are TGCGCCAGCAGCCAAACGGACGGGACAGGGGCGGTCTATGGCTACACCTTC. Encoded protein: CASSQTDGTGAVYGYTF.

V usage is TRBV12-3 or TRBV12-4 and J usage is TRBJ2-7, with a possible D match to TRBD1 (5 bases). CDR3 length: 13 residues. Deletions cut 7 bases from V and 3 bases from J, with 13 bases between. This CDR3 is CASTRSRGYEQYF. The CDR3 nucleotides are TGTGCCAGCACTCGTTCAAGGGGCTACGAGCAGTACTTC.

This chain links TRBV10-3 with TRBJ2-7, with D uncertain. V lost 2 bases to trimming and J lost 7 bases, with 6 bases between them. The CDR3 loop spans 11 amino acids. Germline-derived CDR1 and CDR2 are ENHRY and SYGVKD. The CDR3 loop reads CAISEDTEQYF. The CDR3, as DNA: TGTGCCATCAGTGAGGACACAGAGCAGTACTTC.

The chain links TRBV20-1 to TRBJ2-1; no definite D call. This CDR3 spans 13 amino acids. V shed 3 bases and J shed 3 bases, with 9 bases lying between them. Germline V CDR1 and CDR2: DFQATT, SNEGSKA (reference sequence). This chain's CDR3 is CSASVQNYNEQFF. The CDR3 DNA reads TGCAGTGCTAGCGTACAGAACTACAATGAGCAGTTCTTC.